This TCR beta chain is from a study of blood T cell repertoires in COVID-19. Original processing methods: Estimation of nucleated cell counts was performed using reference gene primer amplification. The protocol was immunoSEQ multiplex PCR, while the TCRdb copy is restricted to in-frame clones and leaves out a portion. The DNA gave D and trimming, while V, J and clone size come from that table. The table records 76,000 or so clones, roughly 80% of them present only once. In germline, CDR1 is SQVTM, CDR2 ANQGSEA. This CDR3 comprises 13 residues. Trimming removed 4 bases at V and 3 bases at J, with 12 bases between.

This sequence was found in a man aged 50-60 years with acute or convalescent COVID-19. J is TRBJ1-1 and V is TRBV29-1; possibly TRBD1 for D (5 bases). Sequences were obtained from peripheral blood. CDR3: CSVADTPYTEAFF. As DNA, the CDR3 is TGCAGCGTTGCGGACACGCCCTACACTGAAGCTTTCTTT. The full variable domain, rest sourced from reference TRBV29-1 and TRBJ1-1, is SAVISQKPSRDICQRGTSLTIQCQVDSQVTMMFWYRQQPGQSLTLIATANQGSEATYESGFVIDKFPISRPNLTFSTLTVSNMSPEDSSIYLCSVADTPYTEAFFGQGTRLTVV.